Detailed here is one TCR beta chain. Its antigen remains unidentified. The sample comes from a study of PD-1 blockade in classical Hodgkin lymphoma. Trimming stripped 5 bases from V and 4 bases from J, with 11 bases between. Germline V gives CDR1 SGHAT, CDR2 FQNNGV. This CDR3 region has 13 residues. Study outcomes and limitations: Those achieving complete response showed baseline diversity like newly diagnosed patients. Those patients who began receiving nivolumab less than 1 year after ASCT had lower diversity, and they were excluded. Still unresolved is the cause of the repertoire differences, which may be disease activity or prior therapy. Before treatment, TCR diversity in newly diagnosed patients was reportedly lower than in healthy donors.

Libraries were prepared by immunoSEQ multiplex PCR; TCRdb keeps only in-frame clonotypes and omits some of them. The data hold 66,000 or so clones, with 70% to 80% observed a single time. Every patient relapsed after autologous stem cell transplantation, and brentuximab vedotin exposure varied. The sequenced sample was peripheral blood mononuclear cells (PBMCs), obtained before the second cycle of nivolumab. The sequence came from a human donor with classical Hodgkin lymphoma. The chain recombines TRBV11-2 with TRBJ1-1; a possible D gene is TRBD1 (5 bases). This chain's CDR3 is CASSAQDGTEAFF. CDR3 DNA sequence: TGTGCCAGCAGCGCACAGGACGGCACTGAAGCTTTCTTT.